This T cell receptor (beta chain) emerged from a study of shared clonotypes between healthy human individuals. Study overall: Per-donor plates numbered three CD4 naive, three CD4 memory, two CD8 naive and one CD8 memory.

Study-level findings and limits: Generation of non-shared clonotypes was less probable than generation of clonotypes shared by all four donors.

Comments on this clone: Its antigen remains unknown.

The repertoire was sequenced with immunoSEQ multiplex PCR; TCRdb's copy has only in-frame clones and lacks some. There are about 750,000 clones in the sample; around 93% occur only once, and 24% lies in the top ten. CD45RO-negative, CCR7-selected cells formed the naive CD8 fraction, which excluded terminally differentiated effector memory CD45RA+ cells. Donors had no recently reported acute infections or vaccinations and were HIV-negative. Adults of Caucasian background living in Nashville, Tennessee made up all donors. This CDR3 has 12 residues. The ends were cut back, 5 bases at V and 7 bases at J, with 12 bases in the middle. Germline CDR1 is MNHEY and CDR2 is SVGAGI.

This chain connects TRBV6-5 to TRBJ2-7; the D call may be TRBD1 or TRBD2 (5 bases each). Specimen: naive CD8+ T cells sorted from blood. The clonotype comes from a man in his thirties or forties in good health. This chain's CDR3 is CASSARGWEQYF. The CDR3 coding sequence is TGTGCCAGCAGTGCCCGGGGCTGGGAGCAGTACTTC.